This TCR beta chain was found in a study of naive and memory T cell subsets. Germline CDR1 is SGHVS and CDR2 is FQNEAQ. The V end lost 5 bases, the J end lost 4 bases, and 19 bases lay between the germline ends. The CDR3 extends over 16 amino acids. This clonotype has a handful of counts. Its antigen is not known. An equimolar mix of two oligonucleotides served as the beta constant-region primer for TRBC1 and TRBC2. Each CDR3 protein gets one entry after TCRdb re-called the UMI-ligation and nested PCR reads with MiXCR. The sample includes some 87,000 distinct CDR3 sequences, around 6.5% of them seen just once. General study results and limits: Gini index rose across naive, CM, EM and EMRA in CD4 and CD8.

This clonotype was sampled from a human donor in good health. The chain is built from TRBV7-8 and TRBJ2-3; D not certain. Sequenced sample: central memory CD4+ T cells from blood. The DNA for the CDR3 is TGTGCCAGCAGCATCGGCGGTGGCGCCTCGGCAGATACGCAGTATTTT. Its translation is CASSIGGGASADTQYF.